This entry is about one T cell receptor (beta chain). Germline CDR1 is SGHRS and CDR2 is YFSETQ. The CDR3 contains 15 residues. V was clipped by 6 bases and J by 12 bases; unmatched bases: 17. This sample is part of a study of blood T cell repertoires in COVID-19. As for the study in general: Sites across the United States, Italy and Spain contributed samples from acute and convalescent COVID-19. Sample material is recorded as cDNA or gDNA derived from T cells, B-cell-depleted T cells, or PBMCs.

Per the original data handling: Researchers report that nucleated cell counts were estimated from reference gene primer amplification. Profiling relied on immunoSEQ multiplex PCR, and the TCRdb table lists in-frame clones only, not all of them. V and J calls and clone size are given by that table; D and trimming were obtained from the DNA. The data contain over 85,000 clones, 75% to 85% of them singletons. The specimen sequenced was peripheral blood. V is TRBV5-1 and J is TRBJ2-1; 8 bases agree with TRBD1. The TCR comes from a man aged 60-69 years with acute or convalescent COVID-19. The CDR3 loop is CASTTGTGETRGQFF. The CDR3 DNA follows: TGCGCCAGCACGACGGGGACAGGTGAAACGAGAGGGCAGTTCTTC.